Sequencing of this T cell receptor beta chain was carried out in a study of regulatory T cells in long-lasting Graves disease. This clonotype turned up a few times. Its antigen is undetermined. One end of the junction varies from germline; a read error may be responsible. Time point in this sample: newly diagnosed GD, antithyroid drugs for less than 3 months. Scientists built the TCR library using RNA that was extracted from PBMCs. Study results and caveats: Accuracy may have been reduced by the small sample size.

Libraries of TCR beta came from iRepertoire HTBI primers plus Arm-PCR of CDR3 regions. MiXCR, applied by TCRdb to the multiplex PCR reads, yields one record per CDR3 protein. The repertoire holds 300,000 to 450,000 distinct CDR3 sequences, around 16% seen once, with 22% in the top ten. The sequenced sample was peripheral blood mononuclear cells (PBMCs), obtained at new diagnosis, from a patient treated with antithyroid drugs. This TCR came from a female donor with Graves disease.

The CDR3 spells CASSYSREGHERFF. CDR3 sequence (DNA): TGTGCCAGCAGTTACTCGCGGGAGGGCCATGAGCGGTTCTTC. V is TRBV6-5 and J is TRBJ2-1; 9 bases match TRBD2. The length of the CDR3 is 14 residues. Per germline, CDR1 MNHEY and CDR2 SVGAGI.